This TCR beta chain was observed in a study of T-cell reconstitution after alpha-beta-depleted transplantation in children. Study findings and constraints: Expanded graft clones, several hundred of them, were reportedly the source of alpha-beta T cells about two months after transplant. From newly produced T cells came most of the T-cell counts and diversity one year after transplant.

V lost 2 bases, J lost 8 bases, and 24 bases lay in between. CDR1 LGHDT and CDR2 YNNKEL come from the germline V gene (reference sequence). The CDR3 length is 17 residues. A note on this clonotype: What it binds is unknown.

TCRbeta library construction was performed incorporating unique molecular identifiers. Using its own MiXCR run on the PCR reads, TCRdb lists one record per CDR3 protein. This table has 330,000 or so distinct CDR3 sequences, around 10% appearing once. This sequence joins TRBV3-1 and TRBJ1-2; TRBD1 is a possible D gene (5 bases). The TCR was taken from a boy in the first two years of life with acute myeloid leukemia, due to receive a stem cell transplant. The source material was PBMCs, sampled before TCRalphabeta/CD19-depleted stem cell transplant. The CDR3 sequence is CASSQPLGEDIGRGYTF. The CDR3 coding sequence is TGTGCCAGCAGCCAACCCCTGGGAGAGGACATCGGAAGGGGCTACACCTTC.